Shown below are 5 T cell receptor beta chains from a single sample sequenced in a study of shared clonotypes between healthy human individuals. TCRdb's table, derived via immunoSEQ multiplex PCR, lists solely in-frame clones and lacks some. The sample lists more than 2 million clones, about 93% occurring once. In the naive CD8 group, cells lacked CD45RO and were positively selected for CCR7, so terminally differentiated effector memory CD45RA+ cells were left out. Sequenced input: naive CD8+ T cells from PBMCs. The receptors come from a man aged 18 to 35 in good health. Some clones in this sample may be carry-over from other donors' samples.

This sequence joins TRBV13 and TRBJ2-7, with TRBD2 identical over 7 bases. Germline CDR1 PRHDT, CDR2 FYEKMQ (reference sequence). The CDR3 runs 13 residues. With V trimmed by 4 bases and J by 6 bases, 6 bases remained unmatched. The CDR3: CASSSGTTPEQYF. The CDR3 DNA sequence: TGTGCCAGCAGCTCCGGGACTACGCCCGAGCAGTACTTC.

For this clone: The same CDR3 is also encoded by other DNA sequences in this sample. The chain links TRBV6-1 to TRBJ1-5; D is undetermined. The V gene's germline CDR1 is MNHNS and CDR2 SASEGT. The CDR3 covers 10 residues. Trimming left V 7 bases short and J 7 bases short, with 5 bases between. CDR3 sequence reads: CASNHQPQHF. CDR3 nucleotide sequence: TGTGCCAGCAATCACCAGCCCCAGCATTTT.

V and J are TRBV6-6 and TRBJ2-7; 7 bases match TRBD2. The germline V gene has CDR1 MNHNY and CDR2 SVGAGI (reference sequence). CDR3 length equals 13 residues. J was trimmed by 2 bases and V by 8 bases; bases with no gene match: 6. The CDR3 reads CASSAGATYEQYF. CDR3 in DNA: TGTGCCAGCTCGGCGGGAGCTACCTACGAGCAGTACTTC.

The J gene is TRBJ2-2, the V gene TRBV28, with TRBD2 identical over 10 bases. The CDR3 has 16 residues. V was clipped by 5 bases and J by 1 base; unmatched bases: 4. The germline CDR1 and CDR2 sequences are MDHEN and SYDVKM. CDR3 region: CASSPGTSENTGELFF. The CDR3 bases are TGTGCCAGCAGTCCCGGGACTAGCGAGAACACCGGGGAGCTGTTTTTT.

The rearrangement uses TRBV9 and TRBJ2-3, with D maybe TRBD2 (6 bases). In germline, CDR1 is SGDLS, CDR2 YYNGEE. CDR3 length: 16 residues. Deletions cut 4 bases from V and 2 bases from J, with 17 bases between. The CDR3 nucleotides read TGTGCCAGCAGCTCAGGGAGAACGGGGGACACAGATACGCAGTATTTT. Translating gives CASSSGRTGDTDTQYF.